This TCR beta chain was profiled in a study of beta chain features in type 1 diabetes. Study-level background: Sorted cells numbering roughly 100,000,000 were examined across all samples. Study-wide points: Moderate but significant shortening of TCRB CDR3s was recorded in all four CD4+ subsets from Type 1 diabetes patients. The study found that naive, central memory and Treg TCRB repertoires appeared more similar in patients than in healthy donors. Any HLA effect on TCRB rearrangement was left unresolved by small sub-analyses.

On this clone: Its specificity is unknown.

CDR1 and CDR2 from the germline V gene are KGHSH and LQKENI. The CDR3 loop spans 13 amino acids. Trimming removed 3 bases from V and 3 bases from J, with 8 bases in between. Every bit of the isolated RNA underwent reverse transcription, so sequencing read expressed TCRB transcripts. Repertoires were generated with immunoSEQ multiplex PCR, while TCRdb's copy carries only in-frame clones and drops some. Of 310,000 or so clones listed, 9.5% to 12% were seen once; the top ten hold roughly 0.016%. The clonotype originates from a woman aged 25 to 39 in good health. The chain carries TRBV18 and TRBJ2-5; possibly TRBD2 for D (5 bases). Sequenced: naive CD4+ T cells from blood. The CDR3 sequence is CASSPPGKETQYF. CDR3 coding DNA: TGTGCCAGCTCACCTCCCGGGAAAGAGACCCAGTACTTC. Full variable domain (missing parts from reference TRBV18 and TRBJ2-5): NAGVMQNPRHLVRRRGQEARLRCSPMKGHSHVYWYRQLPEEGLKFMVYLQKENIIDESGMPKERFSAEFPKEGPSILRIQQVVRGDSAAYFCASSPPGKETQYFGPGTRLLVL.